Listed here are 26 T cell receptor beta chains from one sample, sequenced in a study of vaccination and CD4 T cells after COVID-19. Oncomine TCR Beta short-read sequencing was applied to DNA from cultured CD4+ T cells. TCRdb re-analysed the PCR reads in MiXCR, keeping a single row per CDR3 protein. This table has nearly 7,500 distinct CDR3 sequences, over 40% appearing once. The sample's treatment: roughly 11-day PBMC culture with coronavirus spike peptide pools or control peptides (ViraFEST assay). CD4+ T lymphocytes from the unexposed donor were collected before the COVID-19 pandemic (2011-2018). Antigens of these TCRs are unknown. The sequencing input was CD4+ T cells from blood, cultured in vitro. These receptors all come from a human donor in good health.

This clonotype has more than one count but fewer than ten. The rearrangement links TRBV7-2 to TRBJ2-5, with D tentatively TRBD2 (5 bases). With 1 base removed from V and 4 bases from J, the gap between germline ends came to 13 bases. CDR1 is SGHTA, CDR2 FQGNSA, per germline. The CDR3 runs to 15 residues. The CDR3 region has the DNA TGTGCCAGCAGCTTAGTCGCCGGGAACGGAGAGACCCAGTACTTC. Residues: CASSLVAGNGETQYF.

This clonotype was observed a few times. This chain uses TRBV6-1 with TRBJ2-5, with no clear D. V was clipped by 3 bases and J by 5 bases, with 4 bases between them. The CDR3 totals 11 residues. Germline V gene data show CDR1 as MNHNS and CDR2 as SASEGT. CDR3 amino acids: CASSEWETQYF. CDR3 nucleotide sequence: TGTGCCAGCAGTGAGTGGGAGACCCAGTACTTC.

The V gene is TRBV7-2, the J gene TRBJ1-1; 8 nucleotides agree with TRBD1. Germline lookup yields CDR1 SGHTA and CDR2 FQGNSA. The CDR3 totals 17 residues. Trimming removed 2 bases from V and 0 bases from J; junction bases left unmatched: 8. The CDR3 is CASSLMGQVNMNTEAFF. CDR3 nucleotides: TGTGCCAGCAGCTTAATGGGACAGGTAAACATGAACACTGAAGCTTTCTTT.

This chain uses TRBV28 with TRBJ1-1; 7 nucleotides align to TRBD1. J was trimmed by 9 bases and V by 7 bases; bases with no gene match: 8. Germline V gene lookup returns CDR1 MDHEN and CDR2 SYDVKM. This CDR3 is 12 amino acids long. CDR3 in DNA: TGTGCCAGCACCACAGGGGATATCCAAGCTTTCTTT. This sequence encodes CASTTGDIQAFF.

V is TRBV28 and J is TRBJ1-2; D perhaps matches TRBD1 (5 bases). V was clipped by 5 bases and J by 7 bases, with 14 bases between them. CDR3 length: 13 amino acids. The germline V gene has CDR1 MDHEN and CDR2 SYDVKM. As DNA, the CDR3 is TGTGCCAGCAGTCTGGGGGGAAGAGGTGGCTACACCTTC. It encodes CASSLGGRGGYTF.

This clonotype has a handful of counts. V and J are TRBV7-2 and TRBJ1-2; possible D gene TRBD1, 6 bases. The germline V gene encodes CDR1 SGHTA and CDR2 FQGNSA. The CDR3 totals 13 residues. Trimming took off 5 bases at V and 4 bases at J, with 11 bases between the two ends. The CDR3 here is CASSAGHGYGYTF. Here the CDR3 DNA reads TGTGCCAGCAGCGCGGGACACGGCTATGGCTACACCTTC.

The chain carries TRBV18 and TRBJ1-1; D call uncertain. The length of the CDR3 is 14 residues. V gave up 3 bases and J gave up 1 base, with 9 bases separating them. The germline V gene has CDR1 KGHSH and CDR2 LQKENI. The CDR3 reads CASSPPSSNTEAFF. The CDR3 coding sequence is TGTGCCAGCTCACCCCCCTCTTCGAACACTGAAGCTTTCTTT.

The gene calls are TRBV20-1 and TRBJ2-5; TRBD2 matches at 14 bases. The CDR3 length is 17 residues. V shed 3 bases, J shed 4 bases, and the junction held 10 bases outside the gene matches. Germline assignment: CDR1 DFQATT and CDR2 SNEGSKA (reference sequence). The CDR3 reads CSARGGLAGVYRETQYF. CDR3 nucleotide sequence: TGCAGTGCTAGGGGGGGACTAGCGGGAGTTTATCGAGAGACCCAGTACTTC.

The J gene is TRBJ1-1, the V gene TRBV3-1; perhaps TRBD1 as D (6 bases). V was shortened by 6 bases and J by 6 bases, with 14 bases between the two germline ends. CDR3 length equals 13 residues. Per germline, CDR1 LGHDT and CDR2 YNNKEL (reference sequence). In DNA, the CDR3 is TGTGCCAGCAGAGAGCGGGGGCGTGCTGAAGCTTTCTTT. Amino acid sequence: CASRERGRAEAFF.

The sample holds a few counts of this clonotype. This chain uses TRBV19 with TRBJ2-7, with TRBD2 as a possible D gene (6 bases). V lost 5 bases and J 4 bases, leaving 18 bases between the germline ends. The germline V gene has CDR1 LNHDA and CDR2 SQIVND (reference sequence). The CDR3 has 15 amino acids. Written as DNA, the CDR3 is TGTGCCAGTAGTGCGTCATCGGGAGCCTCTTACGAGCAGTACTTC. Its protein product is CASSASSGASYEQYF.

The chain couples TRBV7-8 to TRBJ2-2, with a tentative D call TRBD2 (6 bases). CDR3 length: 13 amino acids. The germline gives CDR1 SGHVS, CDR2 FQNEAQ. The V end was cut by 5 bases, the J end by 5 bases, with 9 bases between. Written as DNA, the CDR3 is TGTGCCAGCAGCCCCCGGGGGACCGGGGAGCTGTTTTTT. Translation gives CASSPRGTGELFF.

A few counts support this clonotype. This chain uses TRBV6-5 with TRBJ2-7; TRBD2 agrees at 10 bases. With V trimmed by 2 bases and J by 2 bases, 12 bases remained unmatched. CDR1 MNHEY and CDR2 SVGAGI come from the germline V gene. This CDR3 is 18 amino acids long. The CDR3: CASSYGAASGSIPYEQYF. CDR3 bases: TGTGCCAGCAGTTACGGGGCGGCTAGCGGGAGCATCCCCTACGAGCAGTACTTC.

This clonotype was seen more than once but under ten times. The chain combines TRBV19 with TRBJ1-2, with D maybe TRBD1 (6 bases). The CDR3 loop spans 12 amino acids. The V and J ends lost 8 bases and 3 bases respectively, with 10 bases between them. Germline lookup yields CDR1 LNHDA and CDR2 SQIVND (reference sequence). The CDR3 is CASGRGDYGYTF. DNA for the CDR3: TGTGCCAGTGGCAGGGGAGACTATGGCTACACCTTC. The complete variable domain, with remaining parts taken from reference TRBV19 and TRBJ1-2, reads DGGITQSPKYLFRKEGQNVTLSCEQNLNHDAMYWYRQDPGQGLRLIYYSQIVNDFQKGDIAEGYSVSREKKESFPLTVTSAQKNPTAFYLCASGRGDYGYTFGSGTRLTVV.

The chain uses TRBV19 and TRBJ1-1; 7 bases are shared with TRBD1. The CDR3 length is 13 residues. Trimming removed 3 bases from V and 7 bases from J; junction bases left unmatched: 5. The germline V gene has CDR1 LNHDA and CDR2 SQIVND (reference sequence). CDR3 in DNA: TGTGCCAGTAGTATTTTTCAGGGGGTTGAAGCTTTCTTT. This gives the protein CASSIFQGVEAFF. Looking up the rest from reference TRBV19 and TRBJ1-1 gives the full variable domain: DGGITQSPKYLFRKEGQNVTLSCEQNLNHDAMYWYRQDPGQGLRLIYYSQIVNDFQKGDIAEGYSVSREKKESFPLTVTSAQKNPTAFYLCASSIFQGVEAFFGQGTRLTVV.

In this sample, this clonotype turned up a few times. The chain combines TRBV5-1 with TRBJ2-5, with a tentative D call TRBD2 (6 bases). V lost 4 bases and J 7 bases, leaving 17 bases between the germline ends. The germline V gene encodes CDR1 SGHRS and CDR2 YFSETQ. This CDR3 spans 14 amino acids. CDR3 in amino acids: CASSGGTDGTTQYF. The DNA for the CDR3 is TGCGCCAGCAGCGGGGGGACGGACGGAACGACCCAGTACTTC.

In this sample, this clonotype turned up a few times. V and J are TRBV5-1 and TRBJ1-2; perhaps TRBD1 as D (6 bases). V was pared by 5 bases and J by 7 bases, with 15 bases between. CDR1 SGHRS and CDR2 YFSETQ come from the germline V gene. The CDR3 is 13 residues long. CDR3: CASRGQTFFGYTF. CDR3 bases: TGCGCCAGCAGAGGACAGACTTTCTTTGGCTACACCTTC.

This clonotype is large by share. The chain is built from TRBV7-2 and TRBJ2-7; a weak D match, TRBD1 (5 bases). CDR1 SGHTA and CDR2 FQGNSA come from the germline V gene. CDR3 length: 12 amino acids. V lost 8 bases to trimming and J lost 0 bases, with 8 bases between them. Written as DNA, the CDR3 is TGTGCCAGCGGGGCGGACTCCTACGAGCAGTACTTC. This gives the protein CASGADSYEQYF.

This clonotype has only one observation. This sequence joins TRBV6-1 and TRBJ2-1; TRBD2 aligns across 11 bases. Germline loops: CDR1 MNHNS, CDR2 SASEGT. CDR3 length: 17 amino acids. V lost 7 bases and J lost 5; bases outside the gene matches: 13. CDR3 residues: CASNPLASGGPHNEQFF. CDR3 in DNA: TGTGCCAGCAACCCTCTGGCTAGCGGGGGGCCTCACAATGAGCAGTTCTTC.

This clonotype showed up just once. The chain recombines TRBV3-1 with TRBJ2-3; no reliable D call. CDR3 length equals 14 residues. The germline V gene has CDR1 LGHDT and CDR2 YNNKEL (reference sequence). V lost 4 bases to trimming and J lost 1 base, with 9 bases between them. The CDR3 here is CASSPGPGTDTQYF. The CDR3, as DNA: TGTGCCAGCAGCCCCGGACCCGGCACAGATACGCAGTATTTT.

The chain joins TRBV20-1 to TRBJ2-1, with TRBD1 identical over 8 bases. The germline gives CDR1 DFQATT, CDR2 SNEGSKA (reference sequence). The CDR3 loop spans 16 amino acids. V trimming: 3 bases; J trimming: 1 base; junction bases outside the gene matches: 8. The CDR3 loop reads CSASGWTGPSYNEQFF. DNA of the CDR3: TGCAGTGCTAGCGGTTGGACAGGGCCATCCTACAATGAGCAGTTCTTC.

This clonotype came up once. V gene TRBV20-1 combines with J gene TRBJ2-3; tentatively, D is TRBD2 (5 bases). CDR1 is DFQATT, CDR2 SNEGSKA, per germline (reference sequence). CDR3 length: 13 residues. Trimming took 4 bases from V and 3 from J, leaving 11 bases between them. The CDR3 sequence is CSAIGIGTDTQYF. The DNA of the CDR3 is TGCAGTGCTATCGGGATAGGGACAGATACGCAGTATTTT.

This clonotype was observed a few times. V usage is TRBV7-2 and J usage is TRBJ1-1; TRBD1 is a possible D gene (5 bases). Trimming shortened V by 1 base and J by 4 bases, and 10 bases separated the two germline ends. Germline CDR1 is SGHTA and CDR2 is FQGNSA. This CDR3 region has 14 residues. The CDR3 loop reads CASSLVSGTTEAFF. The CDR3 nucleotides are TGTGCCAGCAGCTTAGTATCAGGGACCACTGAAGCTTTCTTT.

J is TRBJ2-1 and V is TRBV7-9; perhaps TRBD2 as D (5 bases). V was clipped by 4 bases and J by 0 bases, with 19 bases between them. The CDR3 is 18 residues long. CDR1 and CDR2 from the germline V gene are SEHNR and FQNEAQ (reference sequence). CDR3 residues: CASSSPRGGGGSYNEQFF. The CDR3 DNA is TGTGCCAGCAGCTCCCCCCGGGGTGGAGGCGGCTCCTACAATGAGCAGTTCTTC. Together with reference TRBV7-9 and TRBJ2-1, the CDR3 gives the full variable domain: DTGVSQNPRHKITKRGQNVTFRCDPISEHNRLYWYRQTLGQGPEFLTYFQNEAQLEKSRLLSDRFSAERPKGSFSTLEIQRTEQGDSAMYLCASSSPRGGGGSYNEQFFGPGTRLTVL.

The chain has TRBV6-1 and TRBJ2-1, with 8 positions matching TRBD1. This CDR3 contains 15 residues. Germline V gene sequence: CDR1 MNHNS, CDR2 SASEGT. V trimming: 4 bases; J trimming: 4 bases; junction bases outside the gene matches: 6. Here the CDR3 reads CASSGRQGAYNEQFF. The CDR3 DNA is TGTGCCAGCAGTGGGCGGCAGGGGGCTTACAATGAGCAGTTCTTC.

This clonotype was found a few times. The chain uses TRBV7-2 and TRBJ2-3; D may correspond to TRBD1 or TRBD2 (5 bases each). V was cut by 7 bases and J by 6 bases, with 20 bases left in between. In germline, CDR1 is SGHTA, CDR2 FQGNSA. This CDR3 spans 15 amino acids. CDR3 DNA sequence: TGTGCCAGCACCACCTTATGGGGGTCAATGGATACGCAGTATTTT. Amino acid sequence: CASTTLWGSMDTQYF.

This chain links TRBV12-3 or TRBV12-4 with TRBJ2-7; 7 bases fit TRBD2. The ends lost 7 bases at V and 1 base at J; junction bases unmatched: 22. This CDR3 has 19 residues. CDR3 DNA sequence: TGTGCCAGCACCCGCTATCCCTTGGGGGGGACGCACAGTTCCTACGAGCAGTACTTC. It encodes CASTRYPLGGTHSSYEQYF.